The 16 T cell receptor beta chains listed next were all sequenced from one sample in a study of shared clonotypes between healthy human individuals. This table comes from immunoSEQ multiplex PCR, and its TCRdb copy is limited to in-frame clones, with some not included. This table holds 850,000 to 1,200,000 clones, about 74% found once. Material: memory CD4+ T cells sorted from blood. The subset denotes: CD45RA-negative fraction. Receptors originate from a man in his late teens or twenties in good health.

This clone was counted at least ten times. CDR3 sequence reads: CASTVGFGDIQYF. In DNA, the CDR3 is TGTGCCAGCACTGTAGGGTTCGGGGACATTCAGTACTTC. The chain couples TRBV6-5 to TRBJ2-4; TRBD2 is a possible D gene (5 bases). V was trimmed by 7 bases and J by 8 bases, leaving 15 bases between them. The germline V gene encodes CDR1 MNHEY and CDR2 SVGAGI. This CDR3 comprises 13 residues.

V usage is TRBV11-2 and J usage is TRBJ1-4, with D possibly TRBD1 on 6 matching bases. With 4 bases removed from V and 12 bases from J, the gap between germline ends came to 21 bases. The CDR3 loop spans 15 amino acids. Germline CDR1 SGHAT, CDR2 FQNNGV. CDR3 residues: CASSSPLRGQEELFF. DNA for the CDR3: TGTGCCAGCAGCTCCCCTCTGCGGGGGCAGGAGGAACTGTTTTTT.

The table lists this clone with a count of one. The chain couples TRBV6-1 to TRBJ2-7, with D possibly matching TRBD2 (5 bases). V was shortened by 5 bases and J by 6 bases, with 11 bases between the two germline ends. CDR3 length: 12 amino acids. Germline V gene lookup returns CDR1 MNHNS and CDR2 SASEGT. CDR3 DNA: TGTGCCAGCAGTACGACCCGGGGCGAGCAGTACTTC. This codes for CASSTTRGEQYF.

The genes are TRBV7-9 and TRBJ2-7; 8 bases map to TRBD2. Germline CDR1 reads SEHNR; CDR2 reads FQNEAQ (reference sequence). CDR3 size: 15 residues. J gave up 7 bases and V 2 bases, and 10 bases lay outside the gene matches. The CDR3 here is CASSLTGTSFKEQYF. In nucleotides, the CDR3 is TGTGCCAGCAGCTTAACCGGGACTAGTTTTAAGGAGCAGTACTTC.

The genes are TRBV4-1 and TRBJ2-7; possible D gene TRBD2, 5 bases. In germline, CDR1 is MGHRA, CDR2 YSYEKL. V was pared by 4 bases and J by 0 bases, with 10 bases between. The CDR3 loop spans 14 amino acids. The CDR3 sequence is CASSPGISSYEQYF. CDR3 DNA sequence: TGCGCCAGCAGCCCCGGGATTAGCTCCTACGAGCAGTACTTC.

The J gene is TRBJ1-6, the V gene TRBV28; no definite D call. The CDR3 sequence is 12 residues long. Deletions cut 2 bases from V and 10 bases from J, with 6 bases between. Germline lookup yields CDR1 MDHEN and CDR2 SYDVKM. This chain's CDR3 is CASSLVGSPLHF. The CDR3 DNA sequence: TGTGCCAGCAGTTTAGTGGGGTCACCCCTCCACTTT.

J is TRBJ2-2 and V is TRBV2; TRBD2 is a possible D gene (6 bases). The germline gives CDR1 SNHLY, CDR2 FYNNEI. The CDR3 is made up of 12 amino acids. Trimming pared 9 bases from V and 7 bases from J, leaving 12 bases between. CDR3 protein: CASRRGGGELFF. In DNA form, the CDR3 reads TGTGCCAGTCGACGGGGAGGCGGGGAGCTGTTTTTT.

This chain connects TRBV6-6 to TRBJ2-1; no clear D. The CDR3 is 16 amino acids. The germline CDR1 and CDR2 sequences are MNHNY and SVGAGI (reference sequence). Trimming removed 5 bases at V and 0 bases at J, with 14 bases between. CDR3 sequence: CASSSLAQSSYNEQFF. CDR3 coding DNA: TGTGCCAGCAGTAGCCTGGCGCAGAGCTCCTACAATGAGCAGTTCTTC.

This clone has only a few counts. The chain carries TRBV4-1 and TRBJ2-5; 10 positions agree with TRBD2. Germline V gene lookup returns CDR1 MGHRA and CDR2 YSYEKL. V trimming: 0 bases; J trimming: 2 bases; junction bases outside the gene matches: 3. This CDR3 contains 16 residues. In DNA, the CDR3 is TGCGCCAGCAGCCAAGAGTGGACTAGCGGACAAGAGACCCAGTACTTC. This codes for CASSQEWTSGQETQYF.

V is TRBV28 and J is TRBJ2-7; D is unresolved. Germline-derived CDR1 and CDR2 are MDHEN and SYDVKM. V was trimmed by 3 bases and J by 12 bases, leaving 12 bases between them. The CDR3 loop spans 11 amino acids. CDR3 residues: CASSFGLGMYF. CDR3 in DNA: TGTGCCAGCAGTTTTGGGCTGGGGATGTACTTC.

CDR3 sequence reads: CASSAGMDSSYEQYF. CDR3 DNA sequence: TGTGCCAGCAGCGCAGGGATGGACAGCTCCTACGAGCAGTACTTC. The J gene is TRBJ2-7, the V gene TRBV5-6, with a possible D match to TRBD1 (6 bases). V was shortened by 4 bases and J by 0 bases, with 14 bases between the two germline ends. Germline values: CDR1 SGHDT, CDR2 YYEEEE. This CDR3 is 15 amino acids long.

The table lists this clone with many counts. The rearrangement joins TRBV5-8 to TRBJ2-3, with 9 nucleotides matching TRBD1. Germline CDR1 is SGHTS and CDR2 is YDEGEE. This CDR3 region has 16 residues. V shed 2 bases, J shed 0 bases, and the junction held 4 bases outside the gene matches. DNA for the CDR3: TGTGCCAGCAGCTTCCCCGGGACAGGGAGCACAGATACGCAGTATTTT. Translating it yields CASSFPGTGSTDTQYF.

As for this clone: This specimen includes other DNA sequences encoding the same CDR3. V and J are TRBV5-1 and TRBJ2-7; no firm D call. CDR1 and CDR2 (germline): SGHRS, YFSETQ. V lost 2 bases and J 3 bases, leaving 12 bases between the germline ends. This CDR3 comprises 14 residues. The CDR3 nucleotides read TGCGCCAGCAGCTTAGTGCCAGGCGACTACGAGCAGTACTTC. Translating it yields CASSLVPGDYEQYF.

This clone showed up just a few times. The V and J genes are TRBV7-2 and TRBJ2-7; D unresolved. The CDR3 loop spans 13 amino acids. V was pared by 5 bases and J by 2 bases, with 10 bases between. Germline V CDR1 and CDR2: SGHTA, FQGNSA. The CDR3 protein is CASSGPGPYEQYF. CDR3 sequence (DNA): TGTGCCAGCAGCGGGCCCGGACCCTACGAGCAGTACTTC.

The chain couples TRBV7-9 to TRBJ2-7; D gene uncertain. Germline-derived CDR1 and CDR2 are SEHNR and FQNEAQ (reference sequence). Trimming shortened V by 2 bases and J by 1 base, and 9 bases separated the two germline ends. This CDR3 comprises 14 residues. The DNA of the CDR3 is TGTGCCAGCAGCTTATTCGGCGATTCCTACGAGCAGTACTTC. Translating gives CASSLFGDSYEQYF. Supplemented by reference TRBV7-9 and TRBJ2-7, the full variable domain reads DTGVSQNPRHKITKRGQNVTFRCDPISEHNRLYWYRQTLGQGPEFLTYFQNEAQLEKSRLLSDRFSAERPKGSFSTLEIQRTEQGDSAMYLCASSLFGDSYEQYFGPGTRLTVT.

V and J are TRBV7-2 and TRBJ1-2; the D is unclear. This CDR3 spans 14 amino acids. V lost 2 bases to trimming and J lost 2 bases, with 9 bases between them. Germline V gene lookup returns CDR1 SGHTA and CDR2 FQGNSA. In DNA, the CDR3 is TGTGCCAGCAGCTTACCGGGCCCGAACTATGGCTACACCTTC. This gives the protein CASSLPGPNYGYTF.